The sequence of this TCR beta chain was determined in a study of T-cell memory formation after mild COVID-19. This CDR3 has 15 amino acids. Germline V gene lookup returns CDR1 LNHDA and CDR2 SQIVND (reference sequence). J was trimmed by 4 bases and V by 3 bases; bases with no gene match: 4. One entry per CDR3 protein results from TCRdb running MiXCR on the 5' RACE reads. The table lists 250,000 to 350,000 distinct CDR3 sequences, approximately 15% of them singletons. This TCR came from a man aged 18 to 30 who had mild COVID-19 (a few samples of this study predate the infection). Cell type and time point are not known. The specimen was PBMCs or a T cell subset sorted from them (not recorded which). The rearrangement links TRBV19 to TRBJ2-2, with 8 bases matching TRBD1. The CDR3 loop reads CASSITGGRTGELFF. In nucleotides, the CDR3 is TGTGCCAGTAGTATTACAGGGGGGCGCACCGGGGAGCTGTTTTTT.